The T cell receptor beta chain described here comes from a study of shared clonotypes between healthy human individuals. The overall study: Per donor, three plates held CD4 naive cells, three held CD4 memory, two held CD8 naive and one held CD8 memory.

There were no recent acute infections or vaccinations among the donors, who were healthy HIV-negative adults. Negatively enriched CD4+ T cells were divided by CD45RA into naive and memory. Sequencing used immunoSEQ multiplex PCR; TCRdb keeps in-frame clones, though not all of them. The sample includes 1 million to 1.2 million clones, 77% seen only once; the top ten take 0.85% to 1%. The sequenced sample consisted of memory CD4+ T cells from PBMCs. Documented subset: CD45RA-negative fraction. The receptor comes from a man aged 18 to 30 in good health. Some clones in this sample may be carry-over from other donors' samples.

CDR3 DNA: TGCGCCAGCAGCACCCCTGACAGGCCCAGCGGCTACACCTTC. This gives the protein CASSTPDRPSGYTF. The V gene is TRBV5-1, the J gene TRBJ1-2; TRBD1 is a possible D gene (6 bases). The CDR3 consists of 14 residues. The V gene's germline CDR1 is SGHRS and CDR2 YFSETQ. Trimming removed 4 bases at V and 8 bases at J, with 18 bases between.